This passage covers 8 T cell receptor beta chains from one sample sequenced in a study of blood T cells in healthy people across ages. With a J-beta primer mix and a sample-barcoded 5' primer, a second PCR ran about 7 to 12 cycles. TCRdb passed the 5' RACE reads through MiXCR, listing each CDR3 protein once. The table has about 1.7 million distinct CDR3 sequences, roughly 28% seen once; the top ten hold more than 6%. The specimen was blood. Receptors originate from a woman aged 25-40 years in good health.

V gene TRBV5-1 combines with J gene TRBJ1-2; weak D call: TRBD1 (5 bases). This CDR3 spans 16 amino acids. Germline V CDR1 and CDR2: SGHRS, YFSETQ. The V end lost 1 base, the J end lost 4 bases, and 17 bases lay between the germline ends. CDR3 coding DNA: TGCGCCAGCAGCTTGTTCCCGGGCGGGGGAGGCTATGGCTACACCTTC. Amino acid sequence: CASSLFPGGGGYGYTF.

This clonotype showed up just a few times. The gene calls are TRBV20-1 and TRBJ2-5; D is perhaps TRBD1 or TRBD2 (5 bases each). This CDR3 contains 14 residues. The germline V gene encodes CDR1 DFQATT and CDR2 SNEGSKA (reference sequence). V was pared by 5 bases and J by 4 bases, with 17 bases between. The CDR3 is CSAPIGEGRETQYF. The CDR3 bases are TGCAGTGCTCCCATTGGAGAGGGACGAGAGACCCAGTACTTC.

The CDR3 bases are TGTGCCAGCACGCGGAGCGAGACAGATACGCAGTATTTT. This codes for CASTRSETDTQYF. The chain combines TRBV2 with TRBJ2-3; the D is unclear. Per germline, CDR1 SNHLY and CDR2 FYNNEI. This CDR3 has 13 residues. V shed 7 bases and J shed 3 bases, with 11 bases lying between them. Full variable domain (remainder filled in from reference TRBV2 and TRBJ2-3): EPEVTQTPSHQVTQMGQEVILRCVPISNHLYFYWYRQILGQKVEFLVSFYNNEISEKSEIFDDQFSVERPDGSNFTLKIRSTKLEDSAMYFCASTRSETDTQYFGPGTRLTVL.

The table lists this clonotype with many counts. The rearrangement uses TRBV6-6 and TRBJ2-7; the match to TRBD1 covers 8 bases. Looked up from germline, CDR1 is MNHNY and CDR2 is SVGAGI (reference sequence). With V trimmed by 5 bases and J by 1 base, 10 bases remained unmatched. This CDR3 contains 16 residues. CDR3 region: CASSPTSDRASYEQYF. In nucleotides, the CDR3 is TGTGCCAGCAGTCCCACCTCGGACAGGGCATCCTACGAGCAGTACTTC.

V gene TRBV2 combines with J gene TRBJ2-7; TRBD2 agrees at 8 bases. The CDR3 has 16 residues. The germline V gene has CDR1 SNHLY and CDR2 FYNNEI. The junction had 8 bases not matched to a gene; V was cut back by 2 bases and J by 2 bases. CDR3 in DNA: TGTGCCAGCAGTGAATACGGGACTAGATTTCCCTACGAGCAGTACTTC. This sequence encodes CASSEYGTRFPYEQYF.

This clonotype was counted a few times. The rearrangement links TRBV5-1 to TRBJ1-2, with D maybe TRBD1 (5 bases). CDR1 SGHRS and CDR2 YFSETQ come from the germline V gene. Deletions cut 0 bases from V and 8 bases from J, with 17 bases between. The CDR3 spans 15 residues. CDR3 protein: CASSLDAHSPGGYTF. The CDR3 nucleotides read TGCGCCAGCAGCTTGGACGCGCATTCTCCAGGGGGCTACACCTTC.

This clonotype was counted between two and nine times. The germline gene is not matched at one end of the junction; a read error may be the cause. The genes are TRBV7-2 and TRBJ2-1; 10 bases are a match to TRBD2. CDR3 length: 15 residues. The germline V gene encodes CDR1 SGHTA and CDR2 FQGNSA. CDR3 in amino acids: CASSLAGVKGNEQFF. CDR3 DNA: TGTGCCAGCAGCCTAGCGGGAGTAAAGGGTAATGAGCAGTTCTTC.

The chain is built from TRBV29-1 and TRBJ2-1; 7 bases are shared with TRBD2. Per germline, CDR1 SQVTM and CDR2 ANQGSEA. Trimming cost V 4 bases and J 4 bases; bases outside gene matches: 10. The CDR3 length is 15 residues. The CDR3 reads CSVGGGTRSYNEQFF. DNA for the CDR3: TGCAGCGTTGGGGGGGGGACTCGATCTTACAATGAGCAGTTCTTC.